This T cell receptor beta chain was identified during a study of T-cell reconstitution after alpha-beta-depleted transplantation in children. A TCRbeta library incorporating unique molecular identifiers was prepared. TCRdb itself ran the PCR reads through MiXCR, one entry per CDR3 protein. The top ten hold around 6.1% of the sample, which has about 480,000 distinct CDR3 sequences, around 12% seen once. In this sample, this clonotype turned up many times. CDR1 DFQATT and CDR2 SNEGSKA come from the germline V gene (reference sequence). The CDR3 contains 16 residues. Deletions cut 0 bases from V and 3 bases from J, with 15 bases between.

The sample was PBMCs from the stem cell graft donor, taken from the stem cell graft. This TCR came from a human donor who donated a stem cell graft to a child with combined immunodeficiency. The rearrangement joins TRBV20-1 to TRBJ2-1; tentative D call: TRBD2 (6 bases). Here the CDR3 DNA reads TGCAGTGCTAGAGATCTTCGGCTGGAGGGCTACAATGAGCAGTTCTTC. This sequence encodes CSARDLRLEGYNEQFF.